This entry features one T cell receptor beta chain sequence. The antigen remains unidentified. The sample comes from a study of Graves' ophthalmopathy and Graves' hyperthyroidism. Study-wide points: It was with approximately 69% sensitivity and about 72% specificity that the model predicted ophthalmopathy progression. Clonotypes were expanded in thyroid at above 0.001 frequency, and most also appeared in blood.

RNA transcripts provided the template for amplifying TCR beta CDR3 regions. In the first round, RT-PCR was carried out with HTBI primers, and a multiplex PCR formed the second round. MiXCR was run by TCRdb on the multiplex PCR reads, yielding one entry per CDR3 protein. Among some 250,000 distinct CDR3 sequences listed, roughly 50% were seen once. Ophthalmopathy was moderately-to-severely active, CAS at least 3, NOSPECS at least 4, lasting under 3 months. Patients were excluded if they had other autoimmune diseases or uncontrolled infections, and likewise if pregnancy or lactation applied. The CDR3 length is 13 residues. Germline CDR1 SQVTM, CDR2 ANQGSEA. The trim removed 4 bases at V and 4 bases at J, leaving 6 bases unmatched.

Source material: peripheral blood. The J gene is TRBJ2-5, the V gene TRBV29-1, with 7 nucleotides matching TRBD2. This clonotype originated in an adult man with Graves' ophthalmopathy. The CDR3 is CSVVSWEGETQYF. The DNA for the CDR3 is TGCAGCGTTGTTAGCTGGGAGGGAGAGACCCAGTACTTC.